Reported below is one T cell receptor (beta chain). The antigen is unknown. The data were obtained in a study of T-cell memory formation after mild COVID-19. From the 5' RACE reads, TCRdb called clonotypes with MiXCR, one entry per CDR3 protein. The sample carries 550,000 to 700,000 distinct CDR3 sequences, around 16% recorded once. Study-wide points: Pre-infection memory held some responding clones, suggesting pre-existing cross-reactive T cells responded. Mainly CM and EM harbored the contracting CD4+ clones; mainly EMRA harbored the CD8+ ones.

The germline V gene encodes CDR1 DFQATT and CDR2 SNEGSKA (reference sequence). V was clipped by 0 bases and J by 3 bases, with 15 bases between them. The CDR3 sequence is 16 residues long. The chain employs TRBV20-1 and TRBJ2-1; D is uncertain. The sequencing input was PBMCs or a T cell subset sorted from them (not recorded which). This receptor was obtained from an adult woman who had mild COVID-19 (a few samples of this study predate the infection). Cell type and time point are not known. The CDR3 sequence: CSARDLQELNYNEQFF. The DNA of the CDR3 is TGCAGTGCTAGAGATCTTCAGGAATTAAACTACAATGAGCAGTTCTTC.